This T cell receptor beta chain emerged from a study of STAT3 mutations in large granular lymphocyte leukemia. Overall study findings and caveats: Every T-LGLL patient had at least one immunodominant TCRbeta clonotype.

The data were produced by immunoSEQ multiplex PCR, yet TCRdb's version contains in-frame clones alone and is incomplete. The sample shows 5,000 to 7,000 clones, roughly 50% of them seen only once. With 3 bases clipped from V and 0 bases from J, the junction kept 4 bases outside the gene matches. CDR3 length: 17 amino acids. Germline V gene data show CDR1 as LGHNA and CDR2 as YNFKEQ. With regard to this clone: Its antigen remains unknown.

Sequenced material: peripheral blood mononuclear cells. The chain is built from TRBV4-2 and TRBJ2-3; the match to TRBD2 covers 12 bases. The receptor was isolated from a boy under 18 with T-cell large granular lymphocyte leukemia. Some clones in this sample may be carry-over from other donors' samples. The CDR3 is CASSQAGTSGSTDTQYF. CDR3 sequence (DNA): TGTGCCAGCAGCCAGGCCGGGACTAGCGGGAGCACAGATACGCAGTATTTT.